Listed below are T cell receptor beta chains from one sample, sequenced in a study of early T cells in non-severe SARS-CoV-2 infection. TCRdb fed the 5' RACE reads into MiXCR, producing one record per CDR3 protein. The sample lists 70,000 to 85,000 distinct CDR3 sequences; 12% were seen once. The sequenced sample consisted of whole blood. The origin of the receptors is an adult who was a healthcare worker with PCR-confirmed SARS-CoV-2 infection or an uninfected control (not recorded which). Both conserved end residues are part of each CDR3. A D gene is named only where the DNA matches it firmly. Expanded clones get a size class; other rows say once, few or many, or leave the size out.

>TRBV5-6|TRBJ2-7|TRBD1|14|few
CASSLGHRGHEQYF
TGTGCCAGCAGCTTGGGCCACAGGGGGCATGAGCAGTACTTC
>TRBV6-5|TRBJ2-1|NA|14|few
CASSYSQDLGEQFF
TGTGCCAGCAGTTACTCCCAGGATCTGGGGGAGCAGTTCTTC
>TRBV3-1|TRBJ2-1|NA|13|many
CASSQVMGGEQFF
TGTGCCAGCAGCCAAGTTATGGGAGGCGAGCAGTTCTTC
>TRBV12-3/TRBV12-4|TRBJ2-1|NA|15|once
CASITGTASYNEQFF
TGTGCCAGCATTACCGGGACTGCCTCCTACAATGAGCAGTTCTTC
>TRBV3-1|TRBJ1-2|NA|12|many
CASSQEGYGYTF
TGTGCCAGCAGCCAAGAAGGGTATGGCTACACCTTC
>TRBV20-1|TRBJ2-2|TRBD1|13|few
CSAVTGGTGELFF
TGCAGTGCTGTCACAGGGGGCACCGGGGAGCTGTTTTTT
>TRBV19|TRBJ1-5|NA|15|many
CASSIKSQGYQPQHF
TGTGCCAGTAGTATTAAGTCCCAGGGTTATCAGCCCCAGCATTTT
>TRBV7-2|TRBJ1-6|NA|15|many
CASTLRQGPNSPLHF
TGTGCCAGCACCCTGAGGCAGGGGCCTAATTCACCCCTCCACTTT
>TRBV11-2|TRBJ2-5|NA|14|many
CASSEASAQETQYF
TGTGCCAGCAGCGAAGCTAGCGCCCAAGAGACCCAGTACTTC
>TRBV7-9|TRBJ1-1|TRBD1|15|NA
CASSLGDRDYTEAFF
TGTGCCAGCAGCTTAGGGGACAGGGATTACACTGAAGCTTTCTTT
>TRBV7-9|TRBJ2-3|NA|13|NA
CACPWGVTDTQYF
TGTGCCTGCCCCTGGGGCGTTACAGATACGCAGTATTTT
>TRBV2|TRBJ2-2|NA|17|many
CASSEFVGGWGTGELFF
TGTGCCAGCAGTGAATTTGTCGGGGGCTGGGGCACCGGGGAGCTGTTTTTT
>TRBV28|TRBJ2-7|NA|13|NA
CASSFSGLYEQYF
TGTGCCAGCAGTTTCTCCGGACTCTACGAGCAGTACTTC
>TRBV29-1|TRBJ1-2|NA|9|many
CSAGVGYTF
TGCAGCGCGGGAGTTGGCTACACCTTC
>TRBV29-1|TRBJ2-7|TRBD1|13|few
CSVEAGGGYEQYF
TGCAGCGTTGAAGCAGGGGGCGGGTACGAGCAGTACTTC
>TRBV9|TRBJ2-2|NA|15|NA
CASSIYPQGAKELFF
TGTGCCAGCAGCATCTACCCCCAGGGCGCAAAGGAGCTGTTTTTT
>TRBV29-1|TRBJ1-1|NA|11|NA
CSVGSGTEAFF
TGCAGCGTTGGAAGTGGCACTGAAGCTTTCTTT
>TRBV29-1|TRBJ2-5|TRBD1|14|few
CSVPSGQAKETQYF
TGCAGCGTACCAAGCGGACAGGCTAAAGAGACCCAGTACTTC
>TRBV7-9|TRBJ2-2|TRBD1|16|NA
CASRPGQNPNTGELFF
TGTGCCAGCAGACCGGGACAGAACCCGAACACCGGGGAGCTGTTTTTT
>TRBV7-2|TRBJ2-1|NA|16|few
CASSRRDWSSYNEQFF
TGTGCCAGCAGCCGACGGGACTGGAGCTCCTACAATGAGCAGTTCTTC
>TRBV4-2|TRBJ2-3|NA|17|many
CASSQDNSRGGTDTQYF
TGTGCCAGCAGCCAAGATAACTCGCGGGGAGGCACAGATACGCAGTATTTT
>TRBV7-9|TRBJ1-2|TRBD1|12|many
CASSPRGLGYTF
TGTGCCAGCAGCCCCAGGGGGCTCGGCTACACCTTC
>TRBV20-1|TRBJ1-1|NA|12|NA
CGGGRAGTEAFF
TGCGGGGGCGGCAGGGCGGGCACTGAAGCTTTCTTT
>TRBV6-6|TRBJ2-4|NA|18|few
CASSYSSPGGAAKNIQYF
TGTGCCAGCAGTTACTCCTCGCCAGGCGGGGCGGCCAAAAACATTCAGTACTTC
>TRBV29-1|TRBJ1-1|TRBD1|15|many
CSVFGGQGSGTEAFF
TGCAGCGTCTTTGGGGGACAGGGGTCGGGGACTGAAGCTTTCTTT
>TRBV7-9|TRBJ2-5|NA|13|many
CASSSPASETQYF
TGTGCCAGCAGCAGCCCGGCGTCCGAGACCCAGTACTTC
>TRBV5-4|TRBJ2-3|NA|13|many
CASSLSGADTQYF
TGTGCCAGCAGCTTATCTGGAGCAGATACGCAGTATTTT
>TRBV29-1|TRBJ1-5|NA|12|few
CGAGGSNQPQHF
TGCGGCGCGGGAGGTAGCAATCAGCCCCAGCATTTT
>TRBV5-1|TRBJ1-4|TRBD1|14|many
CASTLRTGGEKLFF
TGCGCCAGCACCCTGCGGACAGGTGGGGAAAAACTGTTTTTT
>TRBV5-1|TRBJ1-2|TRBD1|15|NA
CASSPLREGAPGYTF
TGCGCCAGCAGCCCTCTGCGGGAGGGGGCGCCTGGCTACACCTTC
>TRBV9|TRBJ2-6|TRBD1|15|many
CASSPQGVGANVLTF
TGTGCCAGCAGCCCACAGGGGGTTGGGGCCAACGTCCTGACTTTC
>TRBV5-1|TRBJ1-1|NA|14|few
CASTVGDFYTEAFF
TGCGCCAGCACCGTAGGTGACTTCTACACTGAAGCTTTCTTT
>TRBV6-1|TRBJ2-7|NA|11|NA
CASSEFYEQYF
TGTGCCAGCAGCGAGTTCTACGAGCAGTACTTC
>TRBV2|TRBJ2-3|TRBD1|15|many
CASRTTGQGADTQYF
TGTGCCAGCAGAACGACTGGACAGGGCGCAGATACGCAGTATTTT
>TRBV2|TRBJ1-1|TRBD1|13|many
CASIRQGTTEAFF
TGTGCCAGCATCCGACAGGGGACCACTGAAGCTTTCTTT
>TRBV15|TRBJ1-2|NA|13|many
CATSRESGYGYTF
TGTGCCACCAGCAGAGAATCAGGGTATGGCTACACCTTC
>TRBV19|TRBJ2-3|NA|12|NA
CASSPGQYTQYF
TGTGCCAGTAGCCCCGGACAGTATACGCAGTATTTT
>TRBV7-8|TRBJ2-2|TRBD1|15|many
CASSLDRENTGELFF
TGTGCCAGCAGCCTCGACAGGGAGAACACCGGGGAGCTGTTTTTT
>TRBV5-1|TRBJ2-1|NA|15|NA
CASSFTEFTYNEQFF
TGCGCCAGCAGCTTCACAGAATTCACCTACAATGAGCAGTTCTTC